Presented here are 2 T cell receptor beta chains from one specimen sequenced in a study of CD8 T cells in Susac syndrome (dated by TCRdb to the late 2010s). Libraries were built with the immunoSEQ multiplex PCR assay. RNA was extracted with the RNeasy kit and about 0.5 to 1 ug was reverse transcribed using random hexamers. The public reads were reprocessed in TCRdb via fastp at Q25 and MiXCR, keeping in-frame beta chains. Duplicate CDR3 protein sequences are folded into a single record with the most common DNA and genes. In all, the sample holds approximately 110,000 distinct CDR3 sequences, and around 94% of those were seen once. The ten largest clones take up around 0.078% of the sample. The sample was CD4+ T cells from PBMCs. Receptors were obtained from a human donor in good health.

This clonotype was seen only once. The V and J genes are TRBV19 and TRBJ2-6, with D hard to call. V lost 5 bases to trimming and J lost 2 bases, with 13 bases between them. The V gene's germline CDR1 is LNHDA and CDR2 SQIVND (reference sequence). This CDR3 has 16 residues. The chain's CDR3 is CASSRMISPGANVLTF. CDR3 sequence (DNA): TGTGCCAGTAGTCGAATGATCTCCCCTGGGGCCAACGTCCTGACTTTC.

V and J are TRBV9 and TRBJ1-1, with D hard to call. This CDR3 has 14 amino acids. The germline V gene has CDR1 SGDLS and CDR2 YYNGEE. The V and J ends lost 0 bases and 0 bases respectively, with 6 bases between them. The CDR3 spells CASSVGGMNTEAFF. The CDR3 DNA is TGTGCCAGCAGCGTAGGCGGAATGAACACTGAAGCTTTCTTT.